These 5 T cell receptor beta chains originate from one sample sequenced in a study of shared clonotypes between healthy human individuals. Clones were sequenced by immunoSEQ multiplex PCR, and TCRdb holds only the in-frame ones, with some missing. The sample lists some 1.4 million clones, roughly 97% seen once, with roughly 1.1% in the top ten. The specimen sequenced was naive CD4+ T cells sorted from blood. Subset reported: CD45RA+ positively selected. The receptors stem from a man aged 25-45 years in good health.

V usage is TRBV5-5 and J usage is TRBJ1-3, with D tentatively TRBD1 (5 bases). V lost 0 bases and J 2 bases, leaving 6 bases between the germline ends. The CDR3 is made up of 14 amino acids. CDR1 is SGHKS, CDR2 YYEKEE, per germline (reference sequence). CDR3 bases: TGTGCCAGCAGCTTGGAGGGGCCTGGAAACACCATATATTTT. Its translation: CASSLEGPGNTIYF.

CDR3 protein: CASLSPRDDNEQFF. DNA of the CDR3: TGTGCCAGCTTAAGCCCCAGGGACGACAATGAGCAGTTCTTC. V usage is TRBV7-3 and J usage is TRBJ2-1; TRBD1 or TRBD2 may be the D gene (5 bases each). The CDR3 loop spans 14 amino acids. Germline-derived CDR1 and CDR2 are SGHTA and FQGTGA. The ends were cut back, 8 bases at V and 5 bases at J, with 16 bases in the middle.

The rearrangement joins TRBV7-2 to TRBJ1-1; D might be TRBD1 (5 bases). The CDR3 covers 13 residues. V lost 3 bases to trimming and J lost 5 bases, with 10 bases between them. Germline lookup yields CDR1 SGHTA and CDR2 FQGNSA. In DNA form, the CDR3 reads TGTGCCAGCAGCTTCACGGGGGTGACTGAAGCTTTCTTT. Translating gives CASSFTGVTEAFF.

The chain has TRBV14 and TRBJ2-1; D uncertain. CDR1 and CDR2 (germline): SGHDN, FVKESK. The germline V and J ends were trimmed by 0 bases and 2 bases, with 8 bases remaining between them. The CDR3 sequence is 15 residues long. The CDR3 protein is CASSQERVTYNEQFF. The CDR3, as DNA: TGTGCCAGCAGCCAAGAACGGGTTACCTACAATGAGCAGTTCTTC.

V is TRBV7-8 and J is TRBJ1-2, with D perhaps matching TRBD1 (6 bases). Trimming took 4 bases from V and 5 from J, leaving 8 bases between them. The CDR3 is made up of 12 amino acids. Germline V lookup: CDR1 SGHVS, CDR2 FQNEAQ. CDR3 DNA sequence: TGTGCCAGCAGCTCACAGGGTTATGGCTACACCTTC. It encodes CASSSQGYGYTF.